What follows are 25 T cell receptor beta chains derived from one specimen sequenced in a study of shared clonotypes between healthy human individuals. Cells designated naive CD8 were CD45RO-negative and were positively selected for CCR7, with terminally differentiated effector memory CD45RA+ cells excluded. Here immunoSEQ multiplex PCR was the method, and the copy in TCRdb shows in-frame clones only, minus some. The table shows around 700,000 clones, with around 90% occurring only once. The sequenced material came from naive CD8+ T cells sorted from blood. Receptors were obtained from a man between 25 and 39 years old in good health.

This rearrangement joins TRBV27 to TRBJ1-2; 12 bases map to TRBD1. With V trimmed by 2 bases and J by 3 bases, 7 bases remained unmatched. This CDR3 spans 17 amino acids. CDR1 MNHEY and CDR2 SMNVEV come from the germline V gene (reference sequence). This CDR3 reads CASSLAGQGASDYGYTF. CDR3 sequence (DNA): TGTGCCAGCAGTTTAGCGGGACAGGGGGCAAGTGACTATGGCTACACCTTC.

This clone was recorded only once. The chain has TRBV27 and TRBJ2-7; 7 bases are shared with TRBD1. CDR3 length: 14 residues. V trimming: 2 bases; J trimming: 5 bases; junction bases outside the gene matches: 6. Germline V lookup: CDR1 MNHEY, CDR2 SMNVEV (reference sequence). CDR3 residues: CASSLLDRSHEQYF. CDR3 in DNA: TGTGCCAGCAGTTTACTGGACAGGTCCCACGAGCAGTACTTC.

This chain uses TRBV9 with TRBJ2-3, with D possibly TRBD2 on 6 matching bases. The CDR3 covers 16 residues. Germline V CDR1 and CDR2: SGDLS, YYNGEE. V lost 0 bases and J 5 bases, leaving 16 bases between the germline ends. The CDR3 protein is CASSVASGGMGDTQYF. In DNA form, the CDR3 reads TGTGCCAGCAGCGTAGCTTCCGGCGGGATGGGAGATACGCAGTATTTT.

V is TRBV5-8 and J is TRBJ2-7; D is possibly TRBD2 (5 bases). CDR3 length equals 13 residues. Per the germline V gene, CDR1 is SGHTS and CDR2 is YDEGEE. The germline V and J ends were trimmed by 1 base and 4 bases, with 9 bases remaining between them. CDR3 sequence reads: CASSLRGAYEQYF. In nucleotides, the CDR3 is TGTGCCAGCAGCTTGCGGGGTGCATACGAGCAGTACTTC.

This rearrangement joins TRBV5-1 to TRBJ2-5; D unresolved. The germline V gene encodes CDR1 SGHRS and CDR2 YFSETQ. Between the trimmed V and J ends, which lost 2 bases and 4 bases, there was a span of 12 bases. The CDR3 length is 14 residues. The CDR3 here is CASSLKQGRETQYF. CDR3 sequence (DNA): TGCGCCAGCAGCTTAAAACAAGGTAGAGAGACCCAGTACTTC.

The chain employs TRBV30 and TRBJ2-7; D possibly corresponds to TRBD2 (6 bases). V lost 5 bases to trimming and J lost 6 bases, with 20 bases between them. CDR1 is GTSNPN and CDR2 is SVGIG in the germline V gene (reference sequence). The CDR3 totals 14 residues. This CDR3 reads CAWAGTLVGGEQYF. The CDR3 nucleotides are TGTGCCTGGGCCGGGACTTTGGTCGGGGGCGAGCAGTACTTC.

The sample holds one count of this clone. This CDR3 is also generated by other DNA sequences in the sample. The chain employs TRBV4-1 and TRBJ2-7; TRBD2 matches 11 bases. The CDR3 contains 15 residues. Germline-derived CDR1 and CDR2 are MGHRA and YSYEKL. V trimming: 2 bases; J trimming: 0 bases; junction bases outside the gene matches: 0. CDR3 sequence reads: CASSQTSGGSYEQYF. In nucleotides, the CDR3 is TGCGCCAGCAGCCAAACTAGCGGGGGCTCCTACGAGCAGTACTTC.

This chain uses TRBV27 with TRBJ2-5, with D perhaps TRBD1 (6 bases). The ends were cut back, 2 bases at V and 3 bases at J, with 10 bases in the middle. Germline V gene lookup returns CDR1 MNHEY and CDR2 SMNVEV (reference sequence). CDR3 length: 14 amino acids. CDR3 region: CASSLVGGEETQYF. As DNA, the CDR3 is TGTGCCAGCAGTTTAGTAGGGGGAGAAGAGACCCAGTACTTC.

This rearrangement joins TRBV27 to TRBJ1-5; D gene uncertain. The V gene's germline CDR1 is MNHEY and CDR2 SMNVEV (reference sequence). With 2 bases removed from V and 6 bases from J, the gap between germline ends came to 14 bases. CDR3 length: 15 residues. The CDR3 sequence is CASSLSWGLGQPQHF. In DNA, the CDR3 is TGTGCCAGCAGTTTAAGCTGGGGATTGGGTCAGCCCCAGCATTTT.

This clone was counted a single time. V usage is TRBV7-9 and J usage is TRBJ2-3, with 8 bases lining up with TRBD2. The CDR3 contains 16 residues. Germline values: CDR1 SEHNR, CDR2 FQNEAQ (reference sequence). The J segment lost 4 bases and the V segment lost 5 bases, leaving 11 bases of the junction unmatched. The CDR3 spells CASSTNTAGVADTQYF. The CDR3 bases are TGTGCCAGCAGCACGAACACAGCGGGAGTAGCAGATACGCAGTATTTT.

This clone turned up a few times. The same CDR3 also results from other DNA sequences found in this sample. The rearrangement joins TRBV7-9 to TRBJ1-1, with 8 bases identical to TRBD1. CDR1 SEHNR and CDR2 FQNEAQ come from the germline V gene (reference sequence). CDR3 length: 14 amino acids. Losses at the gene ends were 6 bases for V and 2 bases for J; bases not matched to a gene: 5. This CDR3 reads CASSRQGTNTEAFF. CDR3 sequence (DNA): TGTGCCAGCAGTAGACAGGGGACTAACACTGAAGCTTTCTTT.

In DNA, the CDR3 is TGTGCCAGCACCCTTACGAGGGAGTTCGCGAACACCGGGGAGCTGTTTTTT. Translation: CASTLTREFANTGELFF. The V gene is TRBV14, the J gene TRBJ2-2, with D maybe TRBD2 (5 bases). CDR3 size: 17 residues. Looked up from germline, CDR1 is SGHDN and CDR2 is FVKESK. V lost 7 bases and J lost 0, with 18 bases in between.

The chain links TRBV7-6 to TRBJ1-2, with D possibly TRBD1 on 6 matching bases. Trimming cost V 1 base and J 5 bases, with 14 bases left between them. The CDR3 is 15 residues long. Germline lookup yields CDR1 SGHVS and CDR2 FNYEAQ. Here the CDR3 reads CASSLEGVDVYGYTF. CDR3 bases: TGTGCCAGCAGCTTAGAGGGGGTTGACGTTTATGGCTACACCTTC.

The chain is built from TRBV7-9 and TRBJ2-3; 8 bases agree with TRBD2. This CDR3 comprises 17 residues. After removal of 5 bases from V and 3 bases from J, the junction contained 13 bases not matched to a gene. CDR1 and CDR2 (germline): SEHNR, FQNEAQ (reference sequence). The CDR3, as DNA: TGTGCCAGCAGCCTGCCACTAGCGGATGAGTTTACAGATACGCAGTATTTT. Translating it yields CASSLPLADEFTDTQYF.

The V and J genes are TRBV27 and TRBJ2-1; 13 nucleotides align to TRBD2. The CDR3 is made up of 18 amino acids. The V gene end was trimmed by 7 bases and the J gene end by 1 base; junction bases not matched to a gene: 10. Germline CDR1 is MNHEY and CDR2 is SMNVEV (reference sequence). CDR3 loop: CASKSGLAGLESYNEQFF. The DNA for the CDR3 is TGTGCCAGCAAATCGGGACTAGCGGGGCTAGAGTCCTACAATGAGCAGTTCTTC.

The chain links TRBV2 to TRBJ2-1, with D possibly being TRBD2 (6 bases). Germline V lookup: CDR1 SNHLY, CDR2 FYNNEI. CDR3 length: 13 residues. Trimming stripped 7 bases from V and 6 bases from J, with 13 bases between. The CDR3 loop reads CASNGGESNEQFF. The CDR3, as DNA: TGTGCCAGCAATGGAGGGGAGTCCAATGAGCAGTTCTTC. Complete variable domain (other parts from reference TRBV2 and TRBJ2-1): EPEVTQTPSHQVTQMGQEVILRCVPISNHLYFYWYRQILGQKVEFLVSFYNNEISEKSEIFDDQFSVERPDGSNFTLKIRSTKLEDSAMYFCASNGGESNEQFFGPGTRLTVL.

This chain uses TRBV28 with TRBJ2-7; TRBD1 matches 8 bases. Germline-derived CDR1 and CDR2 are MDHEN and SYDVKM. V trimming: 6 bases; J trimming: 0 bases; junction bases outside the gene matches: 7. The length of the CDR3 is 15 residues. The CDR3, as DNA: TGTGCCAGCAGGAAAAGGACAGGGACCTCCTACGAGCAGTACTTC. Its protein is CASRKRTGTSYEQYF. Filled out from reference TRBV28 and TRBJ2-7, the complete variable domain reads DVKVTQSSRYLVKRTGEKVFLECVQDMDHENMFWYRQDPGLGLRLIYFSYDVKMKEKGDIPEGYSVSREKKERFSLILESASTNQTSMYLCASRKRTGTSYEQYFGPGTRLTVT.

The V call is TRBV29-1, the J call TRBJ2-7, with D possibly called TRBD1 or TRBD2 (5 bases each). CDR1 is SQVTM, CDR2 ANQGSEA, per germline. Trimming shortened V by 7 bases and J by 2 bases, and 12 bases separated the two germline ends. This CDR3 is built from 12 residues. CDR3 amino acids: CSAGTDAYEQYF. The CDR3, as DNA: TGCAGCGCCGGGACGGATGCCTACGAGCAGTACTTC.

The chain uses TRBV7-6 and TRBJ2-1; 11 positions match TRBD2. The CDR3 sequence is 15 residues long. The germline V gene has CDR1 SGHVS and CDR2 FNYEAQ. V dropped 1 base and J dropped 4; count of bases not matched to a gene: 0. The CDR3 region is CASSLVAGGYNEQFF. CDR3 nucleotides: TGTGCCAGCAGCTTAGTAGCGGGAGGGTACAATGAGCAGTTCTTC.

This chain connects TRBV11-2 to TRBJ2-7, with a possible D match to TRBD1 (5 bases). Trimming stripped 5 bases from V and 4 bases from J, with 15 bases between. CDR1 and CDR2 (germline): SGHAT, FQNNGV. CDR3 length: 14 amino acids. The chain's CDR3 is CASSPHGHHYEQYF. The CDR3 nucleotides are TGTGCCAGCAGCCCTCACGGACACCATTACGAGCAGTACTTC. The full variable domain, with the rest looked up from reference TRBV11-2 and TRBJ2-7, is EAGVAQSPRYKIIEKRQSVAFWCNPISGHATLYWYQQILGQGPKLLIQFQNNGVVDDSQLPKDRFSAERLKGVDSTLKIQPAKLEDSAVYLCASSPHGHHYEQYFGPGTRLTVT.

This chain joins TRBV27 and TRBJ2-1; D uncertain. The CDR3 is 12 residues long. Germline loops: CDR1 MNHEY, CDR2 SMNVEV (reference sequence). The V end lost 3 bases, the J end lost 9 bases, and 9 bases lay between the germline ends. The CDR3 loop reads CASSFARSEQFF. CDR3 nucleotide sequence: TGTGCCAGCAGTTTCGCGCGGAGTGAGCAGTTCTTC.

The chain carries TRBV2 and TRBJ2-5, with 14 bases aligning to TRBD2. Germline V gene data show CDR1 as SNHLY and CDR2 as FYNNEI. CDR3 length: 18 amino acids. The J segment lost 3 bases and the V segment lost 6 bases, leaving 12 bases of the junction unmatched. The chain's CDR3 is CASSDPGLAGAGEETQYF. CDR3 nucleotides: TGTGCCAGCAGCGATCCGGGACTAGCGGGAGCCGGCGAAGAGACCCAGTACTTC.

V gene TRBV19 combines with J gene TRBJ2-7; the match to TRBD2 covers 7 bases. The CDR3 runs to 13 residues. Germline V CDR1 and CDR2: LNHDA, SQIVND (reference sequence). Trimming took 5 bases from V and 3 from J; bases not matched to a gene: 4. The CDR3 DNA reads as TGTGCCAGTAGTTGGCGGGAGAGCTACGAGCAGTACTTC. Its translation: CASSWRESYEQYF.

This clone showed up just a few times. The chain uses TRBV5-1 and TRBJ2-7; TRBD1 matches 12 bases. The CDR3 runs 14 residues. Per germline, CDR1 SGHRS and CDR2 YFSETQ. After removal of 2 bases from V and 7 bases from J, the junction contained 4 bases not matched to a gene. CDR3 region: CASSFGTGGWEQYF. The CDR3, as DNA: TGCGCCAGCAGCTTTGGGACAGGGGGCTGGGAGCAGTACTTC.

V and J are TRBV18 and TRBJ2-7, with D possibly matching TRBD2 (6 bases). Germline V gene sequence: CDR1 KGHSH, CDR2 LQKENI. The CDR3 is 18 residues long. Between the trimmed V and J ends, which lost 4 bases and 0 bases, there was a span of 22 bases. Here the CDR3 DNA reads TGTGCCAGCTCACAAGTTCGGCGGCTCGAGGGAGGCTCCTACGAGCAGTACTTC. Residues: CASSQVRRLEGGSYEQYF.